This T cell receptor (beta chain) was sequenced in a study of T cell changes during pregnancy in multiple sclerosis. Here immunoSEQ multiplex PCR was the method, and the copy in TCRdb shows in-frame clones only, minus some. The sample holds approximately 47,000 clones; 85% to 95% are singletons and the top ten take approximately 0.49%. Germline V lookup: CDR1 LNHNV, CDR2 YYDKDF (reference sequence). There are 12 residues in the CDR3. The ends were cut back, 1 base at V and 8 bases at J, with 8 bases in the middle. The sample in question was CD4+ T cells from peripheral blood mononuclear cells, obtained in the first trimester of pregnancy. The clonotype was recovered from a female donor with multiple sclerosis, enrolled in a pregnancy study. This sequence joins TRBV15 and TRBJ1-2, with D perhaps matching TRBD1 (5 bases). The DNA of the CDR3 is TGTGCCACCAGCAGAGCACGGGGGGGCTACACCTTC. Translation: CATSRARGGYTF. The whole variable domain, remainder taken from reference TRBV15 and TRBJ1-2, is DAMVIQNPRYQVTQFGKPVTLSCSQTLNHNVMYWYQQKSSQAPKLLFHYYDKDFNNEADTPDNFQSRRPNTSFCFLDIRSPGLGDTAMYLCATSRARGGYTFGSGTRLTVV.